The 29 T cell receptor beta chains presented below share a single source sample, sequenced in a study of cytomegalovirus exposure and HLA in healthy donors (dated by TCRdb to the late 2010s). The library relied on the immunoSEQ multiplex PCR assay. Held by TCRdb, this immuneACCESS table contains in-frame sequences only and omits some clones. Under half of the omission traces to an unresolved V gene where checked; the cause of the rest is unknown. The sample table shows about 82,000 clones, and 95% are seen once. Clones ranked in the top ten supply under 0.9% of the sample. The sequencing sample was made of PBMCs. Receptor source: a woman under 30 in good health and CMV-seronegative.

This clone was detected once. The chain combines TRBV28 with TRBJ2-2, with 7 bases that match TRBD1. Unmatched junction bases numbered 4, after V lost 6 bases and J lost 0 bases. The CDR3 contains 15 residues. Germline V CDR1 and CDR2: MDHEN, SYDVKM. CDR3 residues: CASRITGANTGELFF. The CDR3 DNA reads as TGTGCCAGCAGGATAACAGGGGCGAACACCGGGGAGCTGTTTTTT.

The sample holds one count of this clone. The chain carries TRBV5-6 and TRBJ1-1; D unclear. CDR3 length equals 12 residues. Looked up from germline, CDR1 is SGHDT and CDR2 is YYEEEE. Trimming left V 4 bases short and J 2 bases short, with 6 bases between. CDR3 bases: TGTGCCAGCAGCATCTATAACACTGAAGCTTTCTTT. Translated, it gives CASSIYNTEAFF. The entire variable domain, with the rest obtained from reference TRBV5-6 and TRBJ1-1, is as follows: DAGVTQSPTHLIKTRGQQVTLRCSPKSGHDTVSWYQQALGQGPQFIFQYYEEEERQRGNFPDRFSGHQFPNYSSELNVNALLLGDSALYLCASSIYNTEAFFGQGTRLTVV.

This rearrangement joins TRBV4-3 to TRBJ2-1; the D gene is possibly TRBD1 (5 bases). Trimming shortened V by 1 base and J by 8 bases, and 12 bases separated the two germline ends. This CDR3 has 14 residues. Germline lookup yields CDR1 LGHNA and CDR2 YSLEER. In DNA form, the CDR3 reads TGCGCCAGCAGCCAAGTTGGCAGGGCATATGAGCAGTTCTTC. Protein: CASSQVGRAYEQFF.

Written as DNA, the CDR3 is TGCGCCAGCAGCCAAGACTGGGCCCGCTCTTACGAGCAGTACTTC. Encoded protein: CASSQDWARSYEQYF. V is TRBV4-3 and J is TRBJ2-7, with D unclear. The CDR3 is made up of 15 amino acids. Germline CDR1 is LGHNA and CDR2 is YSLEER. Between the trimmed V and J ends, which lost 0 bases and 4 bases, there was a span of 13 bases.

The chain uses TRBV5-1 and TRBJ1-4, with D possibly TRBD1 on 6 matching bases. Germline V CDR1 and CDR2: SGHRS, YFSETQ. There are 17 residues in the CDR3. Trimming cost V 2 bases and J 0 bases, with 14 bases left between them. CDR3 bases: TGCGCCAGCAGCTTCGAATTACAGGGAGCAACTAATGAAAAACTGTTTTTT. It encodes CASSFELQGATNEKLFF.

The CDR3 DNA reads as TGTGCCAGCAGCTTAGGCCTACCCAAAAGCACAGATACGCAGTATTTT. It yields the protein CASSLGLPKSTDTQYF. The genes are TRBV13 and TRBJ2-3; no definite D call. Germline V gene lookup returns CDR1 PRHDT and CDR2 FYEKMQ (reference sequence). The CDR3 has 16 residues. Trimming removed 0 bases from V and 0 bases from J, with 10 bases in between.

This clone was recorded once. This chain joins TRBV5-4 and TRBJ2-5; 7 nucleotides match TRBD1. Germline V gene lookup returns CDR1 SGHNT and CDR2 YYREEE (reference sequence). V was pared by 4 bases and J by 4 bases, with 13 bases of the junction left unmatched. The CDR3 extends over 16 amino acids. CDR3 in amino acids: CASSERQGGRRETQYF. The CDR3 DNA reads TGTGCCAGCAGCGAGCGACAGGGTGGTAGAAGAGAGACCCAGTACTTC.

The chain couples TRBV6-5 to TRBJ1-2; no firm D call. CDR1 and CDR2 (germline): MNHEY, SVGAGI. V gave up 8 bases and J gave up 2 bases, with 18 bases separating them. There are 15 residues in the CDR3. CDR3 nucleotides: TGTGCCAGCTCCGGGGTTGCCGGTAGAAACTATGGCTACACCTTC. Translated: CASSGVAGRNYGYTF.

The chain links TRBV29-1 to TRBJ2-1; TRBD2 agrees at 14 bases. J gave up 6 bases and V 6 bases, and 4 bases lay outside the gene matches. Looked up from germline, CDR1 is SQVTM and CDR2 is ANQGSEA. The CDR3 is made up of 14 amino acids. This CDR3 is CSVLTSGRANEQFF. Written as DNA, the CDR3 is TGCAGCGTCCTGACTAGCGGGAGGGCCAATGAGCAGTTCTTC.

This clone was recorded only once. The genes are TRBV4-1 and TRBJ1-2; 8 bases fit TRBD1. The V and J ends lost 5 bases and 8 bases, in that order; junction bases with no gene match: 13. The CDR3 sequence is 15 residues long. Germline loops: CDR1 MGHRA, CDR2 YSYEKL. As DNA, the CDR3 is TGCGCCAGCAGCTTTAGGACAGGGAAGGCAGGAGGCTACACCTTC. This translates into CASSFRTGKAGGYTF.

The chain employs TRBV28 and TRBJ2-7; 12 bases align to TRBD1. This CDR3 spans 16 amino acids. V trimming: 4 bases; J trimming: 7 bases; junction bases outside the gene matches: 11. Germline lookup yields CDR1 MDHEN and CDR2 SYDVKM. CDR3 DNA: TGTGCCAGCAGTTATGATGGGACAGGGGGCCGGGGGGAGCAGTACTTC. Residues: CASSYDGTGGRGEQYF.

This chain joins TRBV28 and TRBJ2-4, with TRBD1 as a possible D gene (6 bases). With 5 bases removed from V and 3 bases from J, the gap between germline ends came to 14 bases. The CDR3 has 15 amino acids. CDR1 and CDR2 (germline): MDHEN, SYDVKM. The CDR3 coding sequence is TGTGCCAGCAGTCGCGCACAGGGATTCAAAAACATTCAGTACTTC. It encodes CASSRAQGFKNIQYF.

Comment on this clone: Distinct nucleotide sequences in the sample also encode this CDR3. The chain is built from TRBV4-1 and TRBJ2-7; 12 bases are shared with TRBD2. In germline, CDR1 is MGHRA, CDR2 YSYEKL. This CDR3 is 16 amino acids long. With 0 bases clipped from V and 2 bases from J, the junction kept 2 bases outside the gene matches. The CDR3 here is CASSQDSSGRAYEQYF. The CDR3 nucleotides read TGCGCCAGCAGCCAAGATTCTAGCGGGAGGGCCTACGAGCAGTACTTC.

The rearrangement links TRBV5-4 to TRBJ1-2, with D perhaps matching TRBD1 (6 bases). CDR3 length: 16 residues. The V gene's germline CDR1 is SGHNT and CDR2 YYREEE (reference sequence). The ends were cut back, 3 bases at V and 0 bases at J, with 15 bases in the middle. The CDR3: CASSSHDRKANYGYTF. The CDR3 DNA reads TGTGCCAGCAGCTCGCATGACAGGAAAGCTAACTATGGCTACACCTTC.

The chain has TRBV6-1 and TRBJ2-7, with TRBD1 as a possible D gene (5 bases). Germline values: CDR1 MNHNS, CDR2 SASEGT. This CDR3 comprises 14 residues. V lost 7 bases to trimming and J lost 2 bases, with 15 bases between them. The CDR3 DNA follows: TGTGCCAGCACTCTAGGTGGGGCAGCCTACGAGCAGTACTTC. Translation gives CASTLGGAAYEQYF.

This clone was seen only once. The chain links TRBV13 to TRBJ2-5; 10 nucleotides align to TRBD1. This CDR3 contains 14 residues. The V segment lost 5 bases and the J segment 4 bases; nucleotides outside the gene matches: 4. Germline lookup yields CDR1 PRHDT and CDR2 FYEKMQ (reference sequence). CDR3 sequence reads: CASSPRTGGETQYF. The CDR3 region has the DNA TGTGCCAGCAGCCCCCGGACAGGGGGAGAGACCCAGTACTTC.

The rearrangement links TRBV5-1 to TRBJ1-3; D call uncertain. The CDR3 extends over 16 amino acids. Looked up from germline, CDR1 is SGHRS and CDR2 is YFSETQ. Trimming cost V 0 bases and J 4 bases, with 14 bases left between them. CDR3 bases: TGCGCCAGCAGCTTGGCCGGAGGGTTGTACGGAAACACCATATATTTT. The encoded protein is CASSLAGGLYGNTIYF.

The chain carries TRBV6-1 and TRBJ1-2; no firm D call. The CDR3 has 13 amino acids. V lost 10 bases, J lost 7 bases, and 19 bases lay in between. Germline-derived CDR1 and CDR2 are MNHNS and SASEGT. The CDR3: CAIVGGEMGGYTF. CDR3 nucleotide sequence: TGTGCCATCGTCGGCGGGGAGATGGGTGGCTACACCTTC.

The chain has TRBV19 and TRBJ2-1; 7 bases match TRBD2. The germline V gene has CDR1 LNHDA and CDR2 SQIVND (reference sequence). The CDR3 extends over 15 amino acids. V was pared by 5 bases and J by 3 bases, with 7 bases of the junction left unmatched. CDR3 coding DNA: TGTGCCAGTAGTTTCTTAGCGGGCAACTACAATGAGCAGTTCTTC. Its protein product is CASSFLAGNYNEQFF.

This clone was found once. In nucleotides, the CDR3 is TGTGCCAGCAGCTTAGAAGTGGCGACCCAGTACTTC. Protein: CASSLEVATQYF. The rearrangement links TRBV7-2 to TRBJ2-5; unclear D gene. This CDR3 region has 12 residues. In germline, CDR1 is SGHTA, CDR2 FQGNSA. Trimming took 1 base from V and 7 from J, leaving 7 bases between them.

The chain joins TRBV19 to TRBJ1-3; D is possibly TRBD1 (6 bases). CDR3 length: 15 amino acids. Looked up from germline, CDR1 is LNHDA and CDR2 is SQIVND (reference sequence). V was shortened by 7 bases and J by 0 bases, with 13 bases between the two germline ends. This chain's CDR3 is CASNLDRSSGNTIYF. CDR3 in DNA: TGTGCCAGTAACCTGGACAGAAGCTCTGGAAACACCATATATTTT.

The chain uses TRBV23-1 and TRBJ2-5, with 8 bases fitting TRBD2. TRBV23-1 is filed as an ORF, its function uncertain. Trimming at V came to 2 bases and at J to 1 base, leaving 12 bases not matched to a gene. This CDR3 spans 18 amino acids. The DNA for the CDR3 is TGCGCCAGCAGTCAACCGGGGGGGCCTTCCTGGGTCCAAGAGACCCAGTACTTC. As protein: CASSQPGGPSWVQETQYF.

This clone was detected only once. The rearrangement uses TRBV7-8 and TRBJ2-4, with D perhaps TRBD1 (6 bases). The CDR3 is 19 amino acids. CDR1 is SGHVS and CDR2 is FQNEAQ in the germline V gene. Between the trimmed V and J ends, which lost 0 bases and 0 bases, there was a span of 18 bases. CDR3: CASSLAWPGALLAKNIQYF. For the CDR3, the DNA is TGTGCCAGCAGCTTAGCCTGGCCAGGGGCCTTACTAGCCAAAAACATTCAGTACTTC.

The rearrangement joins TRBV6-5 to TRBJ1-1; 7 bases are shared with TRBD1. The V and J ends lost 6 bases and 1 base, in that order; junction bases with no gene match: 5. The CDR3 runs 14 residues. Germline-derived CDR1 and CDR2 are MNHEY and SVGAGI. CDR3 protein: CASSLTGTNTEAFF. The CDR3 DNA sequence: TGTGCCAGCAGCCTGACAGGGACGAACACTGAAGCTTTCTTT.

The chain links TRBV15 to TRBJ1-1; possible D gene TRBD1, 6 bases. Germline V CDR1 and CDR2: LNHNV, YYDKDF (reference sequence). Between the trimmed V and J ends, which lost 3 bases and 10 bases, there was a span of 18 bases. CDR3 size: 14 residues. CDR3 residues: CATSSLTRGSGAFF. As DNA, the CDR3 is TGTGCCACCAGCAGTTTAACGAGGGGGAGCGGAGCTTTCTTT.

This chain uses TRBV18 with TRBJ1-6; no clear D gene. V lost 2 bases, J lost 1 base, and 12 bases lay in between. The germline CDR1 and CDR2 sequences are KGHSH and LQKENI. The CDR3 is 17 amino acids. CDR3 sequence reads: CASSPRSMSSYNSPLHF. CDR3 nucleotide sequence: TGTGCCAGCTCACCAAGAAGCATGAGTTCCTATAATTCACCCCTCCACTTT.

V is TRBV15 and J is TRBJ2-7, with D tentatively TRBD2 (6 bases). The germline gives CDR1 LNHNV, CDR2 YYDKDF (reference sequence). Trimming shortened V by 6 bases and J by 2 bases, and 14 bases separated the two germline ends. This CDR3 has 14 residues. CDR3 in amino acids: CATSPSEKTYEQYF. For the CDR3, the DNA is TGTGCCACCAGTCCTAGCGAAAAAACCTACGAGCAGTACTTC.

The chain couples TRBV28 to TRBJ1-4, with D hard to call. Germline V gives CDR1 MDHEN, CDR2 SYDVKM. The V gene lost 5 bases and the J gene lost 3 bases, with 19 bases spanning the gap. The CDR3 consists of 17 residues. In DNA, the CDR3 is TGTGCCAGCAGTCCTTACCCGAATGCGGGATCTAATGAAAAACTGTTTTTT. This codes for CASSPYPNAGSNEKLFF.

This chain uses TRBV4-1 with TRBJ2-7; the D is unclear. The CDR3 has 15 residues. Germline V gene lookup returns CDR1 MGHRA and CDR2 YSYEKL. Deletions cut 1 base from V and 3 bases from J, with 13 bases between. The CDR3 sequence is CASSQGLLLGYEQYF. As DNA, the CDR3 is TGCGCCAGCAGCCAAGGGCTCCTTCTTGGCTACGAGCAGTACTTC.